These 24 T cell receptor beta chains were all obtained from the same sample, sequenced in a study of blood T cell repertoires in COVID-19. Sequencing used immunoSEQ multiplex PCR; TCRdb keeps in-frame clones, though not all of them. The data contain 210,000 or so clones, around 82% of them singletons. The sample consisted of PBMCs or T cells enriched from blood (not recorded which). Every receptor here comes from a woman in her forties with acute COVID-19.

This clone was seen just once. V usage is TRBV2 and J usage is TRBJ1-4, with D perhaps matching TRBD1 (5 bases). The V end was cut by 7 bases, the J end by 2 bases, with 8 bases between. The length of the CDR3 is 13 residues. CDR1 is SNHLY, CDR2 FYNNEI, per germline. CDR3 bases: TGTGCCAGCACCAGGGATACTAATGAAAAACTGTTTTTT. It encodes CASTRDTNEKLFF.

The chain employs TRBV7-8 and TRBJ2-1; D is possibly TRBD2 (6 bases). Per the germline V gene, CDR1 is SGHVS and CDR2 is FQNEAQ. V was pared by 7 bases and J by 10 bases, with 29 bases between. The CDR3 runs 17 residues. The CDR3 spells CASTLRRFPIRGTEQFF. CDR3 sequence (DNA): TGTGCCAGCACCCTGAGGCGGTTCCCCATCCGCGGGACCGAGCAGTTCTTC.

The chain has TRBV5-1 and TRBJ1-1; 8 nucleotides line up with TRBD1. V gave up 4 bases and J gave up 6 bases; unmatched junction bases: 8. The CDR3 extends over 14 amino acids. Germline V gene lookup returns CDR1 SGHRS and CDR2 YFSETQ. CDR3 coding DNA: TGCGCCAGCAGCACTGGACAGGGATGGGCTGAAGCTTTCTTT. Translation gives CASSTGQGWAEAFF.

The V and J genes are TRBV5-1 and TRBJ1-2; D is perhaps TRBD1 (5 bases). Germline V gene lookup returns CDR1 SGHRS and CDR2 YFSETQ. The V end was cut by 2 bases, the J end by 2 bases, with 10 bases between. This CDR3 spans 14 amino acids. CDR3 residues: CASSFSAGNYGYTF. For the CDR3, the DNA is TGCGCCAGCAGCTTCTCGGCAGGGAACTATGGCTACACCTTC.

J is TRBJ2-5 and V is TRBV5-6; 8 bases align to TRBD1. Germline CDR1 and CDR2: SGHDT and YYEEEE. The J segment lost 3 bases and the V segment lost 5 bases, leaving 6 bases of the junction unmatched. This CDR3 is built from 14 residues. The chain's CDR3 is CASRLPGGEETQYF. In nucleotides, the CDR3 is TGTGCCAGCAGACTCCCAGGGGGCGAAGAGACCCAGTACTTC. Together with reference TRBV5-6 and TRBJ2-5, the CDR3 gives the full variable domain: DAGVTQSPTHLIKTRGQQVTLRCSPKSGHDTVSWYQQALGQGPQFIFQYYEEEERQRGNFPDRFSGHQFPNYSSELNVNALLLGDSALYLCASRLPGGEETQYFGPGTRLLVL.

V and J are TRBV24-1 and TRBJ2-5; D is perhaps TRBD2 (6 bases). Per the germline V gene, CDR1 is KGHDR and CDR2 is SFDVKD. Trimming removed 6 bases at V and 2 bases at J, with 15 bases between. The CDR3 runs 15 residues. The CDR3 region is CATSRRDGMQETQYF. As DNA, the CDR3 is TGTGCCACCAGTCGGCGGGACGGGATGCAAGAGACCCAGTACTTC.

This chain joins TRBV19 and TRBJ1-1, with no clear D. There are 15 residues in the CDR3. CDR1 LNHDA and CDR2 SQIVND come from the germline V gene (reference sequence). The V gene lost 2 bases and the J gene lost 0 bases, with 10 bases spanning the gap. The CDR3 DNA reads TGTGCCAGTAGTATACAGGCTACTCTGAACACTGAAGCTTTCTTT. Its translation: CASSIQATLNTEAFF.

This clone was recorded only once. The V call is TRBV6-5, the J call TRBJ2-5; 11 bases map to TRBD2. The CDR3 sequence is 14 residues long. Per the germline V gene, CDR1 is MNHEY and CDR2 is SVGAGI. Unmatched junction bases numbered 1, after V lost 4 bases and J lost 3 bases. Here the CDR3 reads CASSSGLAEETQYF. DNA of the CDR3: TGTGCCAGCAGTTCGGGACTAGCGGAAGAGACCCAGTACTTC.

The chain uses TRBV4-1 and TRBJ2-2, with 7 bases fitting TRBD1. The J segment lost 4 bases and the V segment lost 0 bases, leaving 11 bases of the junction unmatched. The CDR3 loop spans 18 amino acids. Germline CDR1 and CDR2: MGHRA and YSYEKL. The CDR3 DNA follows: TGCGCCAGCAGCCAAGATGCCCACGGGACAGCACCCACCGGGGAGCTGTTTTTT. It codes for CASSQDAHGTAPTGELFF.

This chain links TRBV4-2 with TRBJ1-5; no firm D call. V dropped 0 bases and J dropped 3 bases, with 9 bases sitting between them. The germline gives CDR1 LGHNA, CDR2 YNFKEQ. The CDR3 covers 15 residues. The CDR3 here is CASSQDPDINQPQHF. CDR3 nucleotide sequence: TGTGCCAGCAGCCAAGATCCAGACATCAATCAGCCCCAGCATTTT.

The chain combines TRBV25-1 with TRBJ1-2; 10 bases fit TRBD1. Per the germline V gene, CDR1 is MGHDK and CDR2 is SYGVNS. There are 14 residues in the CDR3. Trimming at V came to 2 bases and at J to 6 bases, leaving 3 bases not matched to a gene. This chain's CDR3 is CASSEVGTGDGYTF. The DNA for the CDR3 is TGTGCCAGCAGTGAAGTCGGGACAGGGGATGGCTACACCTTC.

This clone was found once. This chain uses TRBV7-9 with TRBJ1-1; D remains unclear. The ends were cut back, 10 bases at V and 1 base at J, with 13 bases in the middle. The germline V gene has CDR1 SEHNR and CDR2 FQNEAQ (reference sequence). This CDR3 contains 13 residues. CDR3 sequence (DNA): TGTGCCACCGCGCGGTTGGAGAACACTGAAGCTTTCTTT. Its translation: CATARLENTEAFF.

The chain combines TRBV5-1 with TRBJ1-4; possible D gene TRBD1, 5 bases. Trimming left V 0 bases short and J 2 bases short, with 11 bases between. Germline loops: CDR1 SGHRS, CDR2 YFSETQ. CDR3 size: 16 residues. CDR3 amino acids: CASSLEGDATNEKLFF. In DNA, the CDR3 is TGCGCCAGCAGCTTGGAAGGGGATGCGACTAATGAAAAACTGTTTTTT.

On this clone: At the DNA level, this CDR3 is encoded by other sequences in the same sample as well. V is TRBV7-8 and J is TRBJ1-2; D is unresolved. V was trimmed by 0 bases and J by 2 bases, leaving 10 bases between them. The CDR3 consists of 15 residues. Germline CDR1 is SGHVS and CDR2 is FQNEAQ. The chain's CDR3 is CASSLARAVNYGYTF. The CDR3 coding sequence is TGTGCCAGCAGCTTAGCGCGGGCCGTGAACTATGGCTACACCTTC.

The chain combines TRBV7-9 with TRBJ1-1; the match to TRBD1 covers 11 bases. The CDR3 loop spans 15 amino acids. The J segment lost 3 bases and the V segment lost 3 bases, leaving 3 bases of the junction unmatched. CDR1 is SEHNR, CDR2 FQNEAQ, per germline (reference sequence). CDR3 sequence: CASSFSDRGHTEAFF. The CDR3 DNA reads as TGTGCCAGCAGCTTCTCGGACAGGGGGCACACTGAAGCTTTCTTT.

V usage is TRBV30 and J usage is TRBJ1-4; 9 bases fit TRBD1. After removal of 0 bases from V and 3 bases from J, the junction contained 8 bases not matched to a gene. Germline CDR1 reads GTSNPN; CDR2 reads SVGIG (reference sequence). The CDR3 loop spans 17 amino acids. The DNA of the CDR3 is TGTGCCTGGAGTGTACAGATGCGGACAGGGGCTAATGAAAAACTGTTTTTT. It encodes CAWSVQMRTGANEKLFF.

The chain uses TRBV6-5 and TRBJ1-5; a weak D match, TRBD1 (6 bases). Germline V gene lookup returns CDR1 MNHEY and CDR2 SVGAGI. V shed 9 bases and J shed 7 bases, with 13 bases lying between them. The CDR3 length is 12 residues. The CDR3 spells CASHRAGQPQHF. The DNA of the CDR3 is TGTGCCAGTCACAGGGCTGGACAGCCCCAGCATTTT.

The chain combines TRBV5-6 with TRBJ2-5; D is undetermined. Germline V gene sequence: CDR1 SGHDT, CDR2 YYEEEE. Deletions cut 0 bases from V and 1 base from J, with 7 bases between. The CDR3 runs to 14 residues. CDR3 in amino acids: CASSLGSSQETQYF. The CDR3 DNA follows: TGTGCCAGCAGCTTGGGGTCGAGCCAAGAGACCCAGTACTTC.

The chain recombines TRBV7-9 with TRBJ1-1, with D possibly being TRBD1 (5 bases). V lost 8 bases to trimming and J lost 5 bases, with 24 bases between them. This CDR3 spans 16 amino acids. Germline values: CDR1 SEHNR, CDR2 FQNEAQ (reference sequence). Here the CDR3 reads CASCIGEGLVGTEAFF. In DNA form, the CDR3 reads TGTGCCAGCTGCATCGGGGAGGGGCTAGTGGGGACTGAAGCTTTCTTT.

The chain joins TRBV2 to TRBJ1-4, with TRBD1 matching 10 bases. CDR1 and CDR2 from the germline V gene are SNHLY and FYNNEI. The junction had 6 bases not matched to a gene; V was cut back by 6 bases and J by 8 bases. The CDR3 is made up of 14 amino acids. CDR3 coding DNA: TGTGCCAGCAGCTTGGGACAGGGGTACGAAAAACTGTTTTTT. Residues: CASSLGQGYEKLFF.

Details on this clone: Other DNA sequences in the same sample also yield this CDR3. For the CDR3, the DNA is TGCGCCAGCAGCTTGGGGCTAGCAGTTTACAATGAGCAGTTCTTC. Its translation: CASSLGLAVYNEQFF. The chain has TRBV5-1 and TRBJ2-1; a possible D gene is TRBD2 (5 bases). The CDR3 extends over 15 amino acids. CDR1 is SGHRS, CDR2 YFSETQ, per germline. The V end was cut by 0 bases, the J end by 4 bases, with 11 bases between.

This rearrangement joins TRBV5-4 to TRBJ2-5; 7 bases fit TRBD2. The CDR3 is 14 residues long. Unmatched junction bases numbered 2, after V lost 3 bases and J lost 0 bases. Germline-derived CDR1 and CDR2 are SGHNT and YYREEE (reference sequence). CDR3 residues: CASSSAGYQETQYF. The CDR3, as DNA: TGTGCCAGCAGCTCAGCGGGGTACCAAGAGACCCAGTACTTC.

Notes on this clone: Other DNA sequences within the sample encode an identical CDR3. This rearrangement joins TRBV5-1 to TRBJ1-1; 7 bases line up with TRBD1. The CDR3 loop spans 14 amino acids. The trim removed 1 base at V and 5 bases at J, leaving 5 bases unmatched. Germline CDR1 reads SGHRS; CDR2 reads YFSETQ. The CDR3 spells CASSLTGERTEAFF. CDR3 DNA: TGCGCCAGCAGCTTGACAGGGGAGAGGACTGAAGCTTTCTTT.

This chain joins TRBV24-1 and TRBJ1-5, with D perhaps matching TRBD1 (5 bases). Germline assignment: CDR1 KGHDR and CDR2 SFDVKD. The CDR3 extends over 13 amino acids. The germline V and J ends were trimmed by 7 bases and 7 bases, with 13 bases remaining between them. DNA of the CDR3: TGTGCCACCAGGAGCAGGGATGGACAGCCCCAGCATTTT. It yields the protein CATRSRDGQPQHF.